This TCR beta chain was retrieved from a study of blood T cell repertoires in COVID-19. Source study methods: It was from reference gene primer amplification that nucleated cell counts were estimated. Profiled with immunoSEQ multiplex PCR; TCRdb holds only in-frame clones, not every one. V and J calls and clone size are copied from that table; D and trimming were computed from the DNA. This table holds about 110,000 clones, approximately 90% found once. V was shortened by 4 bases and J by 12 bases, with 14 bases between the two germline ends. The CDR3 is 13 residues long. Germline CDR1 is SGHRS and CDR2 is YFSETQ.

This TCR was sampled from a woman between 50 and 59 years old with acute or convalescent COVID-19. Sequencing was carried out using peripheral blood. The chain links TRBV5-1 to TRBJ1-6, with D possibly TRBD1 on 6 matching bases. CDR3 amino acids: CASSRAGGEPLHF. DNA of the CDR3: TGCGCCAGCAGCCGGGCGGGGGGCGAACCCCTCCACTTT.